Sequencing of this TCR beta chain was carried out in a study of blood T cell repertoires in COVID-19. Study details: From T cells, B-cell-depleted T cells, or PBMCs came the material, which was cDNA or gDNA.

This CDR3 has 14 residues. CDR1 and CDR2 (germline): SEHNR, FQNEAQ (reference sequence). Germline trimming cut 0 bases from V and 6 bases from J; bases unmatched to any gene: 3. Clones were read by immunoSEQ multiplex PCR, and TCRdb kept only the in-frame ones, dropping some. The sample includes some 120,000 clones, about 93% of them seen just once. This clone is a singleton in its sample. V and J are TRBV7-9 and TRBJ1-2, with 8 bases fitting TRBD1. This clonotype was obtained from a man aged 45 to 65 with COVID-19, enrolled during active disease. The sample consisted of peripheral blood. CDR3 residues: CASSLAGQGDGYTF. The CDR3 DNA reads as TGTGCCAGCAGCTTAGCCGGACAGGGAGATGGCTACACCTTC.